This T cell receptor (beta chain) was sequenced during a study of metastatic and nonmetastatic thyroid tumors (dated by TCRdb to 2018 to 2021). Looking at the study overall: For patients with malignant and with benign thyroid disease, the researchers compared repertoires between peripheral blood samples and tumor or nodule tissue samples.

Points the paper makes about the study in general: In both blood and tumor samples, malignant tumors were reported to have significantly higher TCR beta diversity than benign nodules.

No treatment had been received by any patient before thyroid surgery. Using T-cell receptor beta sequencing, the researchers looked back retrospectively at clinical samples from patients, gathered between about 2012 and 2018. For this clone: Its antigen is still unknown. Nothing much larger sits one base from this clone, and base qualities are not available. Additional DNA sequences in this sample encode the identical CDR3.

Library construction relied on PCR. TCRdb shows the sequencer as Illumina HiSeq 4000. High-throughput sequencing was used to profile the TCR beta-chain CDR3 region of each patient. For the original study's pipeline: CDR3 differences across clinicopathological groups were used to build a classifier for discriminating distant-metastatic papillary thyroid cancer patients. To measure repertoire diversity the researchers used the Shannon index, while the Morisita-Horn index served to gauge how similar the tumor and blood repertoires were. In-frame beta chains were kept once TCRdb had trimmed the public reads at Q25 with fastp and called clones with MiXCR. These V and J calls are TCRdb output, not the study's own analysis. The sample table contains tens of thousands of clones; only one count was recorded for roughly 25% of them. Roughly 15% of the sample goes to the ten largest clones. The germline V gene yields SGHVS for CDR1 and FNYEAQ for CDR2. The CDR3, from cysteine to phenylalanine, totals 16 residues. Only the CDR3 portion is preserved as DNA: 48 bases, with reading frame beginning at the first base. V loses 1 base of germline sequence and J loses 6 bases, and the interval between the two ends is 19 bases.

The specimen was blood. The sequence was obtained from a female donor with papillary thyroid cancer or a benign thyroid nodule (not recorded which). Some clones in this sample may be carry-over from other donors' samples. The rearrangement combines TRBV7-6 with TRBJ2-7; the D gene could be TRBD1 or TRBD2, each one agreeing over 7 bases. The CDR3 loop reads CASSLGGGGGMGEQYF. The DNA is TGTGCCAGCAGCTTAGGTGGGGGAGGGGGCATGGGCGAGCAGTACTTC.